This T cell receptor beta chain was retrieved from a study of T-cell memory formation after mild COVID-19. Whole-study context: Among the donors, TCR clusters were largely specific to each donor.

Each CDR3 protein is one row after TCRdb ran MiXCR on the 5' RACE reads. The data show under 450,000 distinct CDR3 sequences, with about 15% seen just once and around 21% held by the top ten. On this clonotype itself: A much larger clone differs by one base, so this may be a read error.

Germline V gene data show CDR1 as SGHTA and CDR2 as FQGNSA. CDR3 length equals 13 residues. V lost 2 bases and J 5 bases, leaving 7 bases between the germline ends. The chain links TRBV7-2 to TRBJ2-1; no firm D call. This receptor was identified in a man aged 18 to 30 who had mild COVID-19 (a few samples of this study predate the infection). Cell type and time point are not known. The sample was PBMCs or a T cell subset sorted from them (not recorded which). CDR3 protein: CASSLCQNNEQFF. In DNA, the CDR3 is TGTGCCAGCAGCTTATGCCAGAACAATGAGCAGTTCTTC.